A selection of T cell receptor beta chains follows, all from one sample in a study of vaccination effects on CD4 cells after COVID-19. Antigen specificity for these receptors is unknown. Produced via immunoSEQ multiplex PCR; TCRdb's table is partial and in-frame only. In the table there are approximately 25,000 clones, 75% to 80% of which are singletons. The specimen comprised CD4+ T cells from PBMCs cultured with SARS-CoV-2 spike peptides, sampled after COVID-19 vaccination. The receptors were gathered from a human donor who received a COVID-19 vaccine. Some clones in this sample may be carry-over from other donors' samples. Both conserved end residues are trimmed from each CDR3.

v_call,j_call,cdr3_aa
TRBV7-9,TRBJ2-1,ASSLALAHNEQF
TRBV28,TRBJ1-1,ASRKFPGDTEAF
TRBV7-2,TRBJ2-2,ASSLVPSLTGELF
TRBV3-1/TRBV3-2,TRBJ1-1,ASSHQWDSNPAEAF
TRBV4-1,TRBJ1-4,ASSQVRSRGDEKLF
TRBV30,TRBJ2-5,AWSVGGAVPLRETQY
TRBV2,TRBJ1-2,ASSRDRVDYGYT
TRBV5-1,TRBJ2-3,ASSQGHTDTQY
TRBV27,TRBJ1-5,ASSFRGARQPQH
TRBV19,TRBJ1-1,ASTSSGVGTEAF
TRBV10-2,TRBJ2-5,ASSLGLAGPQETQY
TRBV2,TRBJ2-5,ASSGLAGGYQETQY
TRBV7-2,TRBJ1-1,ASSLATNTEAF
TRBV4-1,TRBJ2-7,ASSQGTFSGPGNEQY
TRBV2,TRBJ1-5,ASSETADDQPQH
TRBV6-5,TRBJ1-4,ASSYGGGEKLF
TRBV25-1,TRBJ1-5,ASGDINQPQH
TRBV24-1,TRBJ2-5,ATSRSGQGFQETQY
TRBV3-1/TRBV3-2,TRBJ2-5,ASSQGPVETQY
TRBV7-2,TRBJ2-5,ASSLGPALGQETQY
TRBV3-1/TRBV3-2,TRBJ1-6,ASSRQGYNSPLH
TRBV6-2/TRBV6-3,TRBJ1-1,ASSSRVGGEAF
TRBV7-9,TRBJ2-3,ASSPRGGTSTDTQY
TRBV7-6,TRBJ2-1,ASSEVVIAGTYNEQF
TRBV28,TRBJ2-3,ASSLRGSSTDTQY
TRBV4-1,TRBJ2-1,ASSPYDYNEQF
TRBV6-4,TRBJ2-1,ASSRDRGYNEQF
TRBV4-1,TRBJ2-5,ASSLRGQTRN
TRBV7-3,TRBJ2-2,ASSYYSGTSSSGELF
TRBV9,TRBJ1-1,ASSGGTYTEAF
TRBV5-1,TRBJ2-2,ASLQTGATGELF
TRBV4-1,TRBJ1-2,ASSPGTASNYGYT
TRBV4-2,TRBJ2-5,ASSLLRADETQY
TRBV19,TRBJ1-5,ASSTGQGLSNQPQH
TRBV5-4,TRBJ1-1,ASSLHNTNTEAF
TRBV6-1,TRBJ1-5,ASSEGAGYQPQH
TRBV20-1,TRBJ2-5,SRIAQETQY
TRBV4-1,TRBJ2-2,ASSRGSGVSGELF
TRBV5-1,TRBJ2-2,ASNVGVDTGELF
TRBV2,TRBJ1-6,ASGRQGGSPLH